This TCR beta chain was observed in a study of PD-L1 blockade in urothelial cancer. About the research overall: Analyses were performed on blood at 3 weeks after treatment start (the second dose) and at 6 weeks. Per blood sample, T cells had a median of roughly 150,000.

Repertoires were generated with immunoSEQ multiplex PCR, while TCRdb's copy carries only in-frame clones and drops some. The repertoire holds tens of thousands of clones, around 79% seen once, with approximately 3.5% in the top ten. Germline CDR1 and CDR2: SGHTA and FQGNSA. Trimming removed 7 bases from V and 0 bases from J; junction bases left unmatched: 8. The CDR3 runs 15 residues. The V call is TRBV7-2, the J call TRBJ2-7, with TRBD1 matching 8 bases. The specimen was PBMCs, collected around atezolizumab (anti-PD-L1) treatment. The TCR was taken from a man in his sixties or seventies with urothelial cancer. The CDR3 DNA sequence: TGTGCCAGCACGCCCCGGACAGGGAGCTCCTACGAGCAGTACTTC. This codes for CASTPRTGSSYEQYF.